These T cell receptor beta chains were read from a single sample in a study of blood T cell repertoires in COVID-19. Data came from immunoSEQ multiplex PCR; TCRdb stores just in-frame clones and leaves some out. The sample yields roughly 310,000 clones, 88% seen once. The sequenced material came from peripheral blood. The receptors derive from a woman aged 50 to 60 with active or convalescent COVID-19. The CDR3 runs from the conserved cysteine through the conserved F or W. The D gene is left open where the match is weak. Clone size is not always given. Where it is, it says once, few, many or a class for expanded clones.

>TRBJ1-1|TRBD1|-|TRBV10-3
TGTGCCATCAGTGGGGCCGAGGGGGCGGCCCGAAACACTGAAGCTTTCTTT
CAISGAEGAARNTEAFF
>TRBJ2-7|TRBD2|-|TRBV4-1
TGCGCCAGCAGCCAAAGGGGCGGGGGGTTGAACGAGCAGTACTTC
CASSQRGGGLNEQYF
>TRBJ1-4|-|-|TRBV10-3
TGTGCCATCAGGATTTCAGGGATTGAAAAACTGTTTTTT
CAIRISGIEKLFF
>TRBJ2-1|-|-|TRBV7-3
TGTGCCAGCAGCTTAACGGGAGCGTGGAATGAGCAGTTCTTC
CASSLTGAWNEQFF
>TRBJ1-3|TRBD1|-|TRBV30
TGTGCCCGTCAGGGGGCGCCTGGAAACACCATATATTTT
CARQGAPGNTIYF
>TRBJ2-3|-|-|TRBV29-1
TGCAGCGGTGGAGGGTCTAGCACAGATACGCAGTATTTT
CSGGGSSTDTQYF
>TRBJ2-2|-|-|TRBV6-2/TRBV6-3
TGTGCCAGCAGCCCCAGGGTTAACACCGGGGAGCTGTTTTTT
CASSPRVNTGELFF
>TRBJ1-1|-|-|TRBV27
TGTGCCAGCAGAAACAGGGCGAACACTGAAGCTTTCTTT
CASRNRANTEAFF
>TRBJ2-1|TRBD1|once|TRBV4-1
TGCGCCAGCAGCAAAGGACAGGGCGTATACAATGAGCAGTTCTTC
CASSKGQGVYNEQFF
>TRBJ2-2|-|-|TRBV28
TGTGCCAGCAGTTTACTCCAGGGAACCGGGGAGCTGTTTTTT
CASSLLQGTGELFF
>TRBJ1-1|TRBD1|-|TRBV28
TGTGCCAGCAGTTTGGGTCCAGGGGGCGGCCGGATGGACTTCTTT
CASSLGPGGGRMDFF
>TRBJ1-1|-|-|TRBV5-4
TGTGCCAGCAGCTCCGCCCTAGACAGGCGTTGGAACACTGAAGCTTTCTTT
CASSSALDRRWNTEAFF
>TRBJ1-1|TRBD1|-|TRBV19
TGTGCCAGTAGTCTCACAGGGGGCACTGAAGCTTTCTTT
CASSLTGGTEAFF
>TRBJ2-7|TRBD2|once|TRBV7-2
TGTGCCAGCAGCTCATCTAGCGGGACCTACGAGCAGTACTTC
CASSSSSGTYEQYF
>TRBJ2-7|-|-|TRBV14
TGTGCCAGCAGCCACTCAACTTCCAGCGGTTCGAAGTACTTC
CASSHSTSSGSKYF
>TRBJ2-7|TRBD2|-|TRBV3-1/TRBV3-2
TGTGCCAGCAGCCAAGCTAGCGGCTACGAGCAGTACTTC
CASSQASGYEQYF
>TRBJ2-7|-|-|TRBV6-2/TRBV6-3
TGTGCCAGCAGCCTAGGGATCAGGGCCCCCTACGAGCAGTACTTC
CASSLGIRAPYEQYF
>TRBJ2-7|-|-|TRBV28
TGTGCCAGCAGTTTAATTTGGAACAGGGAGGGGGGTCCGCAGTACTTC
CASSLIWNREGGPQYF
>TRBJ2-7|-|-|TRBV11-3
TGTGCCAGCAGCTTAACCAGTTCCTACGAGCAGTACTTC
CASSLTSSYEQYF
>TRBJ1-2|-|-|TRBV7-9
TGTGCCAGCAGCTTAGCCCCTTCAAAACAGGGCACATACACCTTC
CASSLAPSKQGTYTF
>TRBJ1-2|-|few|TRBV10-3
TGTGCCATCAGTGAAGACGGGTTCTATGGCTACACCTTC
CAISEDGFYGYTF
>TRBJ1-6|TRBD1|once|TRBV9
TGTGCCAGCACCAATAGAGAGGCAGGGGGATCACCCCTCCACTTT
CASTNREAGGSPLHF
>TRBJ1-2|-|-|TRBV28
TGTGCCAGCAGTACGGGCTATGGCTACACCTTC
CASSTGYGYTF
>TRBJ2-1|TRBD1|-|TRBV27
TGTGCCAGCAGTCCGCCCCCCCGGGACAGGGGCAAATATATTGAGCAGTTCTTC
CASSPPPRDRGKYIEQFF
>TRBJ1-5|-|-|TRBV6-5
TGTGCCAGCAGCCCGAGGGGGAGGGCCAATCAGCCCCAGCATTTT
CASSPRGRANQPQHF
>TRBJ1-1|-|-|TRBV27
TGTGCCAGCAGTTCCGCCACCTGGCAGTCCACTGAAGCTTTCTTT
CASSSATWQSTEAFF
>TRBJ1-6|-|-|TRBV14
TGTGCCAGCAGCCAAGTTGCAGGGGAGGGTTCACCCCTCCACTTT
CASSQVAGEGSPLHF
>TRBJ2-7|-|-|TRBV5-1
TGCGCCAGCAGCTTGATCAGGGGGAGGAACGAGCAGTACTTC
CASSLIRGRNEQYF
>TRBJ2-3|TRBD2|-|TRBV9
TGTGCCAGCAGCGCGGGACTAGGTGTAACAGATACGCAGTATTTT
CASSAGLGVTDTQYF
>TRBJ1-1|-|-|TRBV11-2
TGTGCCAGCAGCTTAGGGTCAGCAGGCCTGAACACTGAAGCTTTCTTT
CASSLGSAGLNTEAFF
>TRBJ2-6|TRBD2|-|TRBV19
TGTGCCAGTAGTAGGTCGACTAGCGGGAGTTATTCTGGGGCCAACGTCCTGACTTTC
CASSRSTSGSYSGANVLTF